This paragraph reports one TCR beta chain. The sample holds a few counts of this clone. Its specific antigen is unknown. There are no base qualities to consult, and no much larger clone falls within one base. The data originate from a study of beta chain features in type 1 diabetes (dated by TCRdb to the late 2010s). Broadly, across the study: Patients and healthy donors did not differ in mean age, gender distribution, total cell number or subset yield. Across all samples, some 110,000,000 sorted cells were examined, and cell number per subset correlated strongly with RNA yield. The study compared the TCRB repertoires of sorted circulating CD4+ T cell subsets in recently diagnosed type 1 diabetes patients with those in matched healthy donors. Naive and central memory subsets were obtained from all 30 or so donors, but regulatory and stem cell-like memory subsets were isolated from only 8 patients and about eight healthy donors. Beyond this particular receptor, the publication reports: Shorter templates might be favored by PCR, yet because patient and control samples were amplified and corrected together, any such skew would affect both groups equally. Only small numbers of individuals were included in the HLA sub-analyses, which left unresolved whether HLA type had any influence on TCRB rearrangement. At VDJ recombination sites, type 1 diabetes patients had fewer insertions and more deleted nucleotides, which implies abnormalities in thymic rearrangement. In all four CD4+ subsets, TCRB CDR3 length was moderately but significantly shorter in type 1 diabetes patients. Sequencing cDNA rather than genomic DNA could over-represent highly expressing activated cells, although activation and CD3 levels did not differ between groups. Naive, central memory and regulatory TCRB repertoires appeared to be more similar among patients than among healthy donors.

V loses 0 bases of germline sequence and J loses 10 bases, and the interval between the two ends is 15 bases. Inclusive of the bounding cysteine and phenylalanine, the CDR3 is 14 residues long. The only DNA kept is the CDR3, 42 bases in frame from the first base. Taken from the germline V gene, the CDR1 and CDR2 loops are MNHEY and SVGAGI. The entire isolated RNA was reverse transcribed using the High Capacity cDNA Reverse Transcription Kit, and thus expressed TCRB transcripts were sequenced. Naive, central memory and regulatory T cell samples underwent deep immunoSEQ sequencing, averaging roughly 3.4 million total reads per sample. After sorted cells were lysed in RLT buffer, RNA was extracted with DNase-treated RNeasy Micro or Mini kits, with the choice depending on cell number. To prevent cross-contamination, every cell subset was processed on its own, while patient and healthy donor samples were processed together. TCRB sequences were amplified from cDNA with the immunoSEQ multiplex PCR, producing 87-bp fragments spanning the CDR3 region. The amplicons were sequenced using the Illumina HiSeq platform. As for how the authors treated the data: PCR bias was computationally corrected using synthetic template baselines, reads within Hamming distance 2 were collapsed, and singletons that could not be merged were discarded. By aligning reads against IMGT, V, D and J genes, CDR3 length, and insertions or deletions at six rearrangement sites were assigned. Within each subset, clonotype counts were normalized to sorted cell number, and only after that were true diversity and Gini coefficients computed with the tcR R package. The overlap coefficient, calculated on TCRB nucleotide sequences, was used to quantify repertoire sharing. TCRdb mirrors the immuneACCESS table, restricted to in-frame sequences. Some clones are absent from its copies; in checked studies, under half trace to an unresolved V gene, and the reason for the others is unknown. D and trimming were read from the DNA, whereas the V and J calls and clone size are those reported in that table. In this sample the table shows more than 95,000 clones, 28% of which occur a single time. The ten largest clones capture roughly 0.58% of the sample.

Each donor gave one peripheral blood draw, averaging about 100 mL, which was collected into heparinised tubes. Naive, central memory, regulatory and stem cell-like memory CD4+ T cells were sorted on a BD FACSAria II using a panel including CD45RO, CCR7, CD25, CD127, CD95 and CD27. Purity was above 98% for every sorted population. PBMCs were isolated right away by Lymphoprep density gradient centrifugation and were stained directly, without culture. So that batch effects would be minimized, each experiment stained and sorted samples in pairs, pairing one healthy donor with one patient. The receptor chain draws on TRBV6-5 and TRBJ1-1; the best D guess is TRBD1, with 5 bases matching. The clonotype comes from a woman aged 18-29 years with type 1 diabetes. Material for sequencing was central memory CD4+ T cells from blood. The DNA is TGTGCCAGCAGTTACTCAAAGGGGAAAGGCACAGCTTTCTTT. Translated, this is CASSYSKGKGTAFF.